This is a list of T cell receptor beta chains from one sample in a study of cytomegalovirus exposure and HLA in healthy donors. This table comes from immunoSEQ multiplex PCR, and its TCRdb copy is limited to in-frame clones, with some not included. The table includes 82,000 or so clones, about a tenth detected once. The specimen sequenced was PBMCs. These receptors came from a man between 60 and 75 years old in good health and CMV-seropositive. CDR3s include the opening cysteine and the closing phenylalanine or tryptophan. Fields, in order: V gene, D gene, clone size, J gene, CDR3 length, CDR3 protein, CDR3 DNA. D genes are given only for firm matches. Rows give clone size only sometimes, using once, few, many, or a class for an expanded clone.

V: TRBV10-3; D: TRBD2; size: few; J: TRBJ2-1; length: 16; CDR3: CAISVPGAGGPNEQFF; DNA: TGTGCCATCAGTGTACCCGGAGCGGGGGGGCCGAATGAGCAGTTCTTC
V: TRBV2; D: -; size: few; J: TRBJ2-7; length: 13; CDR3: CASSEEIRGSQYF; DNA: TGTGCCAGCAGTGAAGAAATCCGCGGGTCCCAGTACTTC
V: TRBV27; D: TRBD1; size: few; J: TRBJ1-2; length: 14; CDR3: CASSRQGDSYGYTF; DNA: TGTGCCAGCAGTCGACAGGGGGATAGCTATGGCTACACCTTC
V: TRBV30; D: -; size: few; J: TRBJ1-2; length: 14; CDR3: CAWSVGVRGYGYTF; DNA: TGTGCCTGGAGTGTGGGGGTCAGGGGCTATGGCTACACCTTC
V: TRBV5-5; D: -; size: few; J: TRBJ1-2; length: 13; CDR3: CASSPDADYGYTF; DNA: TGTGCCAGCAGCCCAGACGCGGACTATGGCTACACCTTC
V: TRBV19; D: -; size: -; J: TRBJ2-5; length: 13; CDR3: CASSGTLRETQYF; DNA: TGTGCCAGCTCCGGGACACTCCGAGAGACCCAGTACTTC
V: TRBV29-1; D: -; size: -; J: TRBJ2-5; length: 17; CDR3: CSVGPRRVYGSQETQYF; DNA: TGCAGCGTTGGGCCCAGGCGGGTTTACGGGAGTCAAGAGACCCAGTACTTC
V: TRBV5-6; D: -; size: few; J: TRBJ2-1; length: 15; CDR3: CASSPRDLPYNEQFF; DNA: TGTGCCAGCAGCCCCCGGGACTTACCCTACAATGAGCAGTTCTTC
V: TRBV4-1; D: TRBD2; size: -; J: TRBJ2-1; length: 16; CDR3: CASSRLAGSSYNEQFF; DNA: TGCGCCAGCAGTCGACTAGCGGGGAGCTCCTACAATGAGCAGTTCTTC
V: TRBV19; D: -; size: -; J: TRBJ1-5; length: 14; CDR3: CASSWERGNQPQHF; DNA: TGTGCCAGTAGTTGGGAAAGGGGGAATCAGCCCCAGCATTTT
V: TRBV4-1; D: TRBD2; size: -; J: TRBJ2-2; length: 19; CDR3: CASSQVPTSGGPNTGELFF; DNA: TGCGCCAGCAGCCAAGTGCCGACTAGCGGGGGACCGAACACCGGGGAGCTGTTTTTT
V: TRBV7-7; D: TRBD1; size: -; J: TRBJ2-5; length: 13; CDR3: CASSLDRDETQYF; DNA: TGTGCTAGCAGCTTAGACAGGGACGAGACCCAGTACTTC
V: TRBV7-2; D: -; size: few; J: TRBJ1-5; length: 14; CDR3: CASSQDRYNQPQHF; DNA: TGTGCCAGCAGCCAAGACAGATACAATCAGCCCCAGCATTTT
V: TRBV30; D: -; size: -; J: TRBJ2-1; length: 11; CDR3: CAWLELDEQFF; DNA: TGTGCCTGGTTGGAGTTGGATGAGCAGTTCTTC
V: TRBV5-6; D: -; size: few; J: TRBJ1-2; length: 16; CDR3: CASSLDGKRAGVWDTF; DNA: TGTGCCAGCAGCTTGGATGGGAAAAGGGCCGGGGTTTGGGACACCTTC
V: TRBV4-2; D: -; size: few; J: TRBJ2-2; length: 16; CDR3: CASSQDRGKTTGELFF; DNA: TGTGCCAGCAGCCAAGATAGGGGCAAAACCACCGGGGAGCTGTTTTTT
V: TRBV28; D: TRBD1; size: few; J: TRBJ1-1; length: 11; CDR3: CASSYRGIGFF; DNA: TGTGCCAGCAGTTACAGGGGGATCGGTTTCTTT
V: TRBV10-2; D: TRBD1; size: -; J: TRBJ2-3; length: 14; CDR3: CASDRGQIWDTQYF; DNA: TGCGCCAGCGACAGGGGGCAGATTTGGGATACGCAGTATTTT
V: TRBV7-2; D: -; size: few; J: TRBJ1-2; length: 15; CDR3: CASSLGTGSKAGYTF; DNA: TGTGCCAGCAGCTTAGGCACCGGGTCCAAGGCTGGCTACACCTTC
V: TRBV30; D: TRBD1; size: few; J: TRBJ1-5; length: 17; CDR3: CAWGRQGAFSSNQPQHF; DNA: TGTGCCTGGGGCCGGCAGGGGGCCTTCTCTAGCAATCAGCCCCAGCATTTT
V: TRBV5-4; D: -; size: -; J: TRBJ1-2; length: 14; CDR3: CASSLAGASYGYTF; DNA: TGTGCCAGCAGCTTGGCAGGGGCGAGCTATGGCTACACCTTC
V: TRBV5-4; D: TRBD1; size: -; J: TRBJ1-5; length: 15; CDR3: CASSPGTESDQPQHF; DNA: TGTGCCAGCAGCCCAGGGACAGAAAGTGATCAGCCCCAGCATTTT
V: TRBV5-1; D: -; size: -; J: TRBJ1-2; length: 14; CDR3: CASSPRGADYGYTF; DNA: TGCGCCAGCAGCCCCCGCGGCGCCGACTATGGCTACACCTTC
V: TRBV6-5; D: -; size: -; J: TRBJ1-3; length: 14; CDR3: CASSYGGKGNTIYF; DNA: TGTGCCAGCAGTTACGGGGGGAAAGGGAACACCATATATTTT
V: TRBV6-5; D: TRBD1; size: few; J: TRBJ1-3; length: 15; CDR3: CASSYGTGSANTIYF; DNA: TGTGCCAGCAGTTACGGGACAGGGTCAGCAAACACCATATATTTT
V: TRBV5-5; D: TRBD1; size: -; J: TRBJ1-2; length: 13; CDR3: CASSEQGAYGYTF; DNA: TGTGCCAGCAGCGAGCAGGGGGCCTATGGCTACACCTTC
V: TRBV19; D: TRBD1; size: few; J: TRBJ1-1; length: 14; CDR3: CASSARQGGTEAFF; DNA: TGTGCCAGTAGTGCAAGACAGGGCGGAACTGAAGCTTTCTTT
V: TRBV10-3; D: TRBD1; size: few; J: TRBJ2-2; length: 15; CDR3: CAIRPDRVVTGELFF; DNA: TGTGCCATCAGGCCGGACAGGGTGGTCACCGGGGAGCTGTTTTTT
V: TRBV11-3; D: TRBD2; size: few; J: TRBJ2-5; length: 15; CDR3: CASSLGLAGEETQYF; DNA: TGTGCCAGCAGCTTAGGACTAGCGGGGGAAGAGACCCAGTACTTC
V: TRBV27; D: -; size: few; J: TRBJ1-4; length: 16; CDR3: CASSLLAGATNEKLFF; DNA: TGTGCCAGCAGTTTATTGGCAGGGGCAACTAATGAAAAACTGTTTTTT
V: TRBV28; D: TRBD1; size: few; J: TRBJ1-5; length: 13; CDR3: CASSRQGRLPQHF; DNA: TGTGCCAGCAGTCGACAGGGCAGGCTGCCCCAGCATTTT
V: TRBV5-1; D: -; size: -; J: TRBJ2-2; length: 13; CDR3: CASSTSGVGELFF; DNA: TGCGCCAGCAGCACCTCAGGGGTCGGGGAGCTGTTTTTT
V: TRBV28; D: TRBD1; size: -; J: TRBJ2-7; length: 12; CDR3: CASSQGAVEQYF; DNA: TGTGCCAGCAGCCAGGGGGCGGTCGAGCAGTACTTC
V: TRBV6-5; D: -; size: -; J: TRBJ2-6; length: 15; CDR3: CASSYASSGANVLTF; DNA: TGTGCCAGCAGTTATGCCAGCTCTGGGGCCAACGTCCTGACTTTC
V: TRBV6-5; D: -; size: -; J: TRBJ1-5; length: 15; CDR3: CASSSQKGFEQPQHF; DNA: TGTGCCAGCAGTAGTCAAAAGGGGTTTGAGCAGCCCCAGCATTTT
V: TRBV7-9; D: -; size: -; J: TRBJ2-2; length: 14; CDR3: CASSFSPNTGELFF; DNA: TGTGCCAGCAGCTTCTCTCCGAACACCGGGGAGCTGTTTTTT
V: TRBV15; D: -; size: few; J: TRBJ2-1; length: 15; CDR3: CATTRVAGGPGEQFF; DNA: TGTGCCACCACCCGGGTAGCAGGAGGGCCAGGCGAGCAGTTCTTC
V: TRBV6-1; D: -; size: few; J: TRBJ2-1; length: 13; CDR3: CASSAGLYNEQFF; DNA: TGTGCCAGCAGTGCCGGGTTGTACAATGAGCAGTTCTTC
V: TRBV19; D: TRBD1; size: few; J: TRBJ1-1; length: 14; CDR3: CASSIRDSGTEAFF; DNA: TGTGCCAGTAGTATACGGGACAGTGGGACTGAAGCTTTCTTT
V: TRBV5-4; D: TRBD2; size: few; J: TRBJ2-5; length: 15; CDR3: CASSLPSGGLETQYF; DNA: TGTGCCAGCAGCTTGCCTAGCGGGGGGCTGGAGACCCAGTACTTC
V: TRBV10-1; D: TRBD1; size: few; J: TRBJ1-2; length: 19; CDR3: CASRKDRGRYLWANYGYTF; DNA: TGCGCCAGCCGAAAAGACAGGGGGCGCTATTTGTGGGCTAACTATGGCTACACCTTC
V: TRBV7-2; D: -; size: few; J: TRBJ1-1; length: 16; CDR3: CASSLARAGRGTEAFF; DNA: TGTGCCAGCAGCTTAGCGCGGGCAGGGAGGGGCACTGAAGCTTTCTTT
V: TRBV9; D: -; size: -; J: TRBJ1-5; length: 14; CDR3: CASSVASGYQPQHF; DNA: TGTGCCAGCAGCGTAGCTTCAGGATACCAGCCCCAGCATTTT
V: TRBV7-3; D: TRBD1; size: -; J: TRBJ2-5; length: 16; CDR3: CASSAPPGQGGETQYF; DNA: TGTGCCAGCAGCGCACCTCCGGGACAGGGAGGAGAGACCCAGTACTTC
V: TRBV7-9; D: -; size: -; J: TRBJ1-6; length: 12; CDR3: CASGIDNSPLHF; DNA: TGTGCCAGTGGCATTGATAATTCACCCCTCCACTTT
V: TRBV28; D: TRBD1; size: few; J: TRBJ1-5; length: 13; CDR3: CASSSSGGEPQHF; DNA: TGTGCCAGCAGCTCGTCAGGGGGTGAGCCCCAGCATTTT
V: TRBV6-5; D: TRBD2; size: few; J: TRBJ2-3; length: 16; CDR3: CASSSPGLAGADTQYF; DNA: TGTGCCAGCAGTTCCCCTGGATTAGCGGGAGCAGATACGCAGTATTTT
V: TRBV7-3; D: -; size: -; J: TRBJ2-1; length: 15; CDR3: CASSQGVAGSNEQFF; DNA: TGTGCCAGCAGCCAGGGCGTCGCGGGGTCCAATGAGCAGTTCTTC
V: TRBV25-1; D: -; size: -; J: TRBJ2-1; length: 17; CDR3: CASSDLYLLQGSNEQFF; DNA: TGTGCCAGCAGTGACCTATACTTGTTACAGGGCTCCAATGAGCAGTTCTTC
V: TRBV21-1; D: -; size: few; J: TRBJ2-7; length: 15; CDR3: CATRASGRAGIGQYF; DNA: TGTGCCACGAGGGCTAGCGGGAGGGCCGGGATAGGGCAGTACTTC
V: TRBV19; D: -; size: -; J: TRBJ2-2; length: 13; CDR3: CASRRLDTGELFF; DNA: TGTGCCAGTAGAAGACTAGACACCGGGGAGCTGTTTTTT
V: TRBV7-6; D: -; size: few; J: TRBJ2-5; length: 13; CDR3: CASSYDYQETQYF; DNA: TGTGCCAGCAGCTACGACTACCAAGAGACCCAGTACTTC
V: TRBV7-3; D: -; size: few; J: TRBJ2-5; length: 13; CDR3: CASSLELQETQYF; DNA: TGTGCCAGCAGCTTAGAGCTCCAAGAGACCCAGTACTTC
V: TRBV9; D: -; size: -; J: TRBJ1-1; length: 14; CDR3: CASSVAGTNTEAFF; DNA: TGTGCCAGCAGCGTAGCCGGGACAAACACTGAAGCTTTCTTT
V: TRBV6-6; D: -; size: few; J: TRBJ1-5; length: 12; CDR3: CAHGGRDQPQHF; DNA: TGTGCCCACGGGGGGCGAGATCAGCCCCAGCATTTT